The entry below describes one T cell receptor beta chain. PCR was performed a second time for roughly 7 to 12 cycles using a sample-barcoded 5' primer and a J-beta primer mix. MiXCR, run by TCRdb on the 5' RACE reads, gives a single entry per CDR3 protein. The table shows around 800,000 distinct CDR3 sequences, with more than 25% occurring only once. The entry originates in a study of blood T cells in healthy people across ages. V dropped 3 bases and J dropped 0; count of bases not matched to a gene: 9. The CDR3 is 17 residues long. CDR1 LNHNV and CDR2 YYDKDF come from the germline V gene (reference sequence). A further study also used this sample, focusing on T cells of mothers and their children.

J is TRBJ2-5 and V is TRBV15; 8 nucleotides match TRBD2. The source of this sequence is a boy aged 5-17 years in good health. The sequenced sample was blood. The CDR3 loop reads CATSREAGGRDQETQYF. The CDR3 region has the DNA TGTGCCACCAGCAGGGAGGCGGGAGGCCGTGACCAAGAGACCCAGTACTTC.